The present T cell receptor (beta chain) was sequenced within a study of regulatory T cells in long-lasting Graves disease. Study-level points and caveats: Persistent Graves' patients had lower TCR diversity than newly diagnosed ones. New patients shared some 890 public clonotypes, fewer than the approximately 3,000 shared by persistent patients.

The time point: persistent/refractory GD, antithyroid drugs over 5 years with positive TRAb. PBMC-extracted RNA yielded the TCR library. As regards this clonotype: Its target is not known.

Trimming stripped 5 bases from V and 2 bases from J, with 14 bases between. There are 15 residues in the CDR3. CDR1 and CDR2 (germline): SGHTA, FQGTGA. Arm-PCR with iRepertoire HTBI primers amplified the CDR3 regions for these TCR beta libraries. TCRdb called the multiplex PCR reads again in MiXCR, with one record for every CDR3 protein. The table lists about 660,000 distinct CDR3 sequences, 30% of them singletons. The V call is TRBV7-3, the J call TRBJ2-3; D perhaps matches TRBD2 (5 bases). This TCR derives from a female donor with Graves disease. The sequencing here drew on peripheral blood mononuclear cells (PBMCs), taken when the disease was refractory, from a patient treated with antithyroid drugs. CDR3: CASSRTLGYTDTQYF. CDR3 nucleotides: TGTGCCAGCAGCCGGACTTTGGGGTACACAGATACGCAGTATTTT.